Below, 13 T cell receptor beta chains from the same sample are listed, as sequenced in a study of radiotherapy plus CTLA-4 blockade in lung cancer (dated by TCRdb to the late 2010s). The library was built by means of the immunoSEQ multiplex PCR assay. In TCRdb, the immuneACCESS table is reduced to in-frame sequences with V and J assigned. These tables do not hold every clone; where another copy was compared, an unresolved V gene accounts for under half, and the others remain unexplained. The sample records 55,000 to 65,000 clones, just over 75% of which are singletons. The ten largest clones capture less than 4% of the sample. Sequenced material: peripheral blood, taken from a patient treated with radiotherapy plus ipilimumab. These receptors were obtained from a human donor with non-small cell lung cancer who had a partial response to radiotherapy plus ipilimumab.

In nucleotides, the CDR3 is TGTGCCAGCAGCTTAAGGGACAGTGAAGAGACCCAGTACTTC. Translating it yields CASSLRDSEETQYF. The gene calls are TRBV11-2 and TRBJ2-5; 7 positions match TRBD1. The CDR3 loop spans 14 amino acids. The V segment lost 2 bases and the J segment 3 bases; nucleotides outside the gene matches: 3. Germline CDR1 is SGHAT and CDR2 is FQNNGV.

This clone was detected only once. The chain couples TRBV7-2 to TRBJ2-3; D is uncertain. CDR1 and CDR2 from the germline V gene are SGHTA and FQGNSA. The V end was cut by 5 bases, the J end by 5 bases, with 14 bases between. The CDR3 is 14 amino acids. The CDR3 protein is CASSRTAARDTQYF. The CDR3 DNA follows: TGTGCCAGCAGCCGAACGGCGGCTCGAGATACGCAGTATTTT.

This clone came up a few times. V and J are TRBV25-1 and TRBJ2-7; possible D gene TRBD1, 5 bases. V shed 2 bases and J shed 5 bases, with 16 bases lying between them. The CDR3 has 15 residues. Germline loops: CDR1 MGHDK, CDR2 SYGVNS. For the CDR3, the DNA is TGTGCCAGCAGTGAACCCCCGCCAGGGAACAACGAGCAGTACTTC. It encodes CASSEPPPGNNEQYF.

The chain uses TRBV2 and TRBJ2-2; 8 nucleotides agree with TRBD2. This CDR3 comprises 15 residues. In germline, CDR1 is SNHLY, CDR2 FYNNEI. Trimming took 7 bases from V and 4 from J; bases not matched to a gene: 8. The CDR3 nucleotides are TGTGCCAGCACCAGAGCCAGCGGGGGCACCGGGGAGCTGTTTTTT. It yields the protein CASTRASGGTGELFF. Based on the CDR3 plus reference TRBV2 and TRBJ2-2, the full variable domain is EPEVTQTPSHQVTQMGQEVILRCVPISNHLYFYWYRQILGQKVEFLVSFYNNEISEKSEIFDDQFSVERPDGSNFTLKIRSTKLEDSAMYFCASTRASGGTGELFFGEGSRLTVL.

The chain joins TRBV20-1 to TRBJ2-7; D unresolved. Germline V lookup: CDR1 DFQATT, CDR2 SNEGSKA (reference sequence). This CDR3 spans 11 amino acids. With 3 bases removed from V and 3 bases from J, the gap between germline ends came to 6 bases. Here the CDR3 reads CSASTYYEQYF. CDR3 bases: TGCAGTGCTAGTACCTACTACGAGCAGTACTTC.

The rearrangement joins TRBV5-4 to TRBJ2-5; 11 bases match TRBD2. V lost 0 bases and J lost 5; bases outside the gene matches: 6. The germline V gene has CDR1 SGHNT and CDR2 YYREEE (reference sequence). This CDR3 comprises 16 residues. CDR3: CASSLVSGGARETQYF. In DNA form, the CDR3 reads TGTGCCAGCAGCTTGGTTAGCGGGGGGGCGAGGGAGACCCAGTACTTC.

The sample holds a few counts of this clone. This sequence joins TRBV7-2 and TRBJ1-6; TRBD1 matches 10 bases. The CDR3 totals 15 residues. Germline CDR1 SGHTA, CDR2 FQGNSA. Trimming at V came to 4 bases and at J to 10 bases, leaving 7 bases not matched to a gene. CDR3 amino acids: CASSSRRDRGSPLHF. The CDR3 region has the DNA TGTGCCAGCAGCTCCCGACGGGACAGGGGATCACCCCTCCACTTT.

This clone occurred once. The chain joins TRBV7-3 to TRBJ2-1; 9 bases fit TRBD1. Germline V CDR1 and CDR2: SGHTA, FQGTGA. CDR3 length: 21 amino acids. Trimming cost V 2 bases and J 3 bases; bases outside gene matches: 20. DNA of the CDR3: TGTGCCAGCAGCTTAGGGGACACGGGACAGGGTCCCTTCACTGGCTACAATGAGCAGTTCTTC. Translating gives CASSLGDTGQGPFTGYNEQFF.

The chain carries TRBV4-3 and TRBJ2-1; TRBD2 matches at 7 bases. In germline, CDR1 is LGHNA, CDR2 YSLEER. V lost 2 bases and J lost 4; bases outside the gene matches: 2. The CDR3 is 14 residues long. CDR3 nucleotide sequence: TGCGCCAGCAGCCAAACGGGGGGTTACAATGAGCAGTTCTTC. Encoded protein: CASSQTGGYNEQFF.

The chain employs TRBV5-1 and TRBJ1-6; 9 bases fit TRBD1. CDR3 length: 18 residues. Trimming removed 0 bases from V and 1 base from J; junction bases left unmatched: 5. Per the germline V gene, CDR1 is SGHRS and CDR2 is YFSETQ. The CDR3 nucleotides read TGCGCCAGCAGCTTGGAGGGGACAGGGTCATCCTATAATTCACCCCTCCACTTT. Translation gives CASSLEGTGSSYNSPLHF. The complete variable domain, with remaining parts taken from reference TRBV5-1 and TRBJ1-6, reads KAGVTQTPRYLIKTRGQQVTLSCSPISGHRSVSWYQQTPGQGLQFLFEYFSETQRNKGNFPGRFSGRQFSNSRSEMNVSTLELGDSALYLCASSLEGTGSSYNSPLHFGNGTRLTVT.

The rearrangement uses TRBV6-1 and TRBJ1-1, with 7 bases identical to TRBD1. This CDR3 is 13 amino acids long. J gave up 6 bases and V 7 bases, and 8 bases lay outside the gene matches. Germline V gene lookup returns CDR1 MNHNS and CDR2 SASEGT. This chain's CDR3 is CASKGDRGSEAFF. The CDR3 nucleotides read TGTGCCAGCAAGGGGGACAGAGGGTCTGAAGCTTTCTTT.

The rearrangement joins TRBV6-1 to TRBJ1-2; a possible D gene is TRBD1 (6 bases). V was shortened by 5 bases and J by 1 base, with 11 bases between the two germline ends. The CDR3 is made up of 14 amino acids. CDR1 is MNHNS, CDR2 SASEGT, per germline. CDR3 nucleotide sequence: TGTGCCAGCAGTCAGACAGGTAGTAACTATGGCTACACCTTC. Translating gives CASSQTGSNYGYTF.

This rearrangement joins TRBV4-1 to TRBJ2-5; 7 positions match TRBD2. CDR1 and CDR2 from the germline V gene are MGHRA and YSYEKL. The V and J ends lost 1 base and 5 bases, in that order; junction bases with no gene match: 10. This CDR3 is built from 16 residues. This CDR3 is CASSQVPRGMSETQYF. Here the CDR3 DNA reads TGCGCCAGCAGCCAAGTCCCGCGGGGGATGAGTGAGACCCAGTACTTC.